Below, one T cell receptor beta chain is given with its context. The TCR beta CDR3 regions underwent amplification using RNA transcripts as the source. A first-round RT-PCR of the TCR CDR3 used the HTBI primer set. TCRdb recomputed calls from the multiplex PCR reads with MiXCR, one row per CDR3 protein. The data show about 480,000 distinct CDR3 sequences, around a fifth seen once. Trimming at V came to 1 base and at J to 5 bases, leaving 8 bases not matched to a gene. The CDR3 has 15 amino acids. Germline values: CDR1 SGHRS, CDR2 YFSETQ. The data stem from a study of T cells in Graves' hyperthyroidism and ophthalmopathy.

The chain has TRBV5-1 and TRBJ1-1, with 7 bases that match TRBD1. The clonotype originates from a woman between 65 and 79 years old with Graves' ophthalmopathy. The sequenced material came from blood. CDR3 DNA: TGCGCCAGCAGCTTGAGGGCAGGGGGAAGGACTGAAGCTTTCTTT. This translates into CASSLRAGGRTEAFF.